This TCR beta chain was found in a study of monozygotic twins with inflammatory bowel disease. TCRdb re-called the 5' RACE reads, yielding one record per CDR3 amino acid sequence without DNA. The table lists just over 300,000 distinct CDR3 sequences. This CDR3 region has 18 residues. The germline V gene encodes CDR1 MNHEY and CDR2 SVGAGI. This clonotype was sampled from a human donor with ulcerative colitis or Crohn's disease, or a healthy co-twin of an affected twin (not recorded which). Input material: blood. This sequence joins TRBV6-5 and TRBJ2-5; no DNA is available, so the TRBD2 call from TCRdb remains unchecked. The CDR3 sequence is CASSYNSPGLADQETQYF.